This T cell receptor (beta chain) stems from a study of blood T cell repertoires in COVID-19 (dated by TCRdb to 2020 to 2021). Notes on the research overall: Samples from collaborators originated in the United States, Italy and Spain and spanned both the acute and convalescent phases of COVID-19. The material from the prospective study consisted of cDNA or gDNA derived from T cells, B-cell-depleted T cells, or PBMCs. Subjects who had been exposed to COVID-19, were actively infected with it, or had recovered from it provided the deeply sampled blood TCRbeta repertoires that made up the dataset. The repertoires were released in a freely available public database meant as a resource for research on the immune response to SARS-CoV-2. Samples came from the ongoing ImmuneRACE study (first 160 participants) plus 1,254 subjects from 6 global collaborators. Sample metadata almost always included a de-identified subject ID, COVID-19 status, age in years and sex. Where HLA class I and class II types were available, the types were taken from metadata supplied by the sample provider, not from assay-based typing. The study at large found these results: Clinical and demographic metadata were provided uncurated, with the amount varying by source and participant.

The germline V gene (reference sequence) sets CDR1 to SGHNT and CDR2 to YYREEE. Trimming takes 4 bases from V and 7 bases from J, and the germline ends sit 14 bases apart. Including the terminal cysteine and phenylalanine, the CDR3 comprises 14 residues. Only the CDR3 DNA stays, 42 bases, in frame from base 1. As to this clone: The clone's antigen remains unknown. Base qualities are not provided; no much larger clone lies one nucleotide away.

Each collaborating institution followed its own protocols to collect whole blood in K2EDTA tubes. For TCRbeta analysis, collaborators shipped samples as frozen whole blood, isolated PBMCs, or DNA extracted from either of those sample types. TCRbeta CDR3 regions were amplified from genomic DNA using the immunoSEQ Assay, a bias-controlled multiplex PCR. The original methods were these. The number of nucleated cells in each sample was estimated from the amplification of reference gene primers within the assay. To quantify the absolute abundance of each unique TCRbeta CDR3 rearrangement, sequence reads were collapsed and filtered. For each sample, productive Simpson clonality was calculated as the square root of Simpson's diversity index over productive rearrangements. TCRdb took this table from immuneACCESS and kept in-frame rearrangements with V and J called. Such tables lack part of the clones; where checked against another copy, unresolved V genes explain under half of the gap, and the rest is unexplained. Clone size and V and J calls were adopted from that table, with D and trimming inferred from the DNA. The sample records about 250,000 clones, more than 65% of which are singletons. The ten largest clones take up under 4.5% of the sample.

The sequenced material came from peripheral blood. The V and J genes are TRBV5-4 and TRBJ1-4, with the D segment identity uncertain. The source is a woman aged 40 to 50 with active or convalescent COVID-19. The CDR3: CASSVGQRGEKLFF. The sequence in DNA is TGTGCCAGCAGCGTGGGCCAGCGGGGTGAAAAACTGTTTTTT.